The sequence of this TCR beta chain was determined in a study of blood T cell repertoires in COVID-19. Study details: Sites in the United States, Italy and Spain provided acute and convalescent COVID-19 samples. PBMCs, B-cell-depleted T cells, or T cells were the source of the cDNA or gDNA that made up the material.

Per the authors' pipeline: Using reference gene primer amplification, nucleated cell counts were estimated. The protocol was immunoSEQ multiplex PCR, while the TCRdb copy is restricted to in-frame clones and leaves out a portion. V and J calls and clone size are those listed in that table; D and trimming were worked out from the DNA. Of 95,000 to 110,000 clones listed, approximately 87% are singletons. This clone was detected only once. The same CDR3 is also encoded by other DNA sequences in this sample. Germline lookup yields CDR1 SGHNT and CDR2 YYREEE (reference sequence). The CDR3 is made up of 13 amino acids. V was pared by 2 bases and J by 1 base, with 6 bases between.

The source of this sequence is a man in his fifties with acute or convalescent COVID-19. Input material: peripheral blood. This sequence joins TRBV5-4 and TRBJ2-5; D is unresolved. Written as DNA, the CDR3 is TGTGCCAGCAGCTTAAACAGCCAAGAGACCCAGTACTTC. It translates to CASSLNSQETQYF.